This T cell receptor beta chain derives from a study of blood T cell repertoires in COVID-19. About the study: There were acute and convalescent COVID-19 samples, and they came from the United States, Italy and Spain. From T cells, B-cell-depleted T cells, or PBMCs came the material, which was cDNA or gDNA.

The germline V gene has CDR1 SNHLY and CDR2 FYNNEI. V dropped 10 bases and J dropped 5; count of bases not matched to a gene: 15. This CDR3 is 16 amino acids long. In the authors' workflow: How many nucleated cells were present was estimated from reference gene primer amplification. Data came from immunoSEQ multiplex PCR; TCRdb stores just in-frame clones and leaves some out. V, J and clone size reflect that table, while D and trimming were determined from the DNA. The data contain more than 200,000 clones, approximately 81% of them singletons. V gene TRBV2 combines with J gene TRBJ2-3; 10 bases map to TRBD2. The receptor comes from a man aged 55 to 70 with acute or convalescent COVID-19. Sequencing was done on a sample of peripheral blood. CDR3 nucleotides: TGTGCCACCTATGGGCTAGCGGGAGAAATTGAAGATACGCAGTATTTT. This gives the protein CATYGLAGEIEDTQYF.